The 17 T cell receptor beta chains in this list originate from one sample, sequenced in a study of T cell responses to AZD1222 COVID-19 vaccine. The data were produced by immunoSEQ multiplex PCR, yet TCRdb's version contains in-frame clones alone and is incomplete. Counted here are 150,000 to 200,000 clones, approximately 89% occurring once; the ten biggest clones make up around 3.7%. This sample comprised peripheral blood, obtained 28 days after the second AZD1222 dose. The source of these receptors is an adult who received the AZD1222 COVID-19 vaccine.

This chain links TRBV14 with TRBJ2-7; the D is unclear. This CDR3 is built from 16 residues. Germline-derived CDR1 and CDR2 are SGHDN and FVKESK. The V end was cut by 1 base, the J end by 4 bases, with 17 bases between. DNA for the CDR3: TGTGCCAGCAGCCAAGGTTCGGTCCTACTAACGTACGAGCAGTACTTC. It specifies CASSQGSVLLTYEQYF.

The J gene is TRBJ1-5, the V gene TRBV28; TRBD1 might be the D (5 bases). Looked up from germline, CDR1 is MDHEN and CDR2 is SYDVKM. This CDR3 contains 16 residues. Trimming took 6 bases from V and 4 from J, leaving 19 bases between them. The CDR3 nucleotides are TGTGCCAGCAGATCTCAGGCGCAGGGCGGAAATCAGCCCCAGCATTTT. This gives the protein CASRSQAQGGNQPQHF.

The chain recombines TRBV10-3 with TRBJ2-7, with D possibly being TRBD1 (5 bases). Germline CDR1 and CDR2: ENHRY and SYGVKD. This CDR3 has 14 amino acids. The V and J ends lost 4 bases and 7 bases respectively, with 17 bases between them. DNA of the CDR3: TGTGCCATCAGTGGTGGAAGGGGATCGAGGGAGCAGTACTTC. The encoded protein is CAISGGRGSREQYF.

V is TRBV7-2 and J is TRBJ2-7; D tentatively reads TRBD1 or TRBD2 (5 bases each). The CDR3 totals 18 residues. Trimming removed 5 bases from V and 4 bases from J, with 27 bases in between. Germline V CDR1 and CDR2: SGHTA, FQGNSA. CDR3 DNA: TGTGCCAGCAGCGCCAAAGGGACCGGGACCTCCGTTATTTACGAGCAGTACTTC. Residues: CASSAKGTGTSVIYEQYF.

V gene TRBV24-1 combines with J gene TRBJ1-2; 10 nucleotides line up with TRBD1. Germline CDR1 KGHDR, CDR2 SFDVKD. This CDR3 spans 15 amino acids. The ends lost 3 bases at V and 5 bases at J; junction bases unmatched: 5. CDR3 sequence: CATSDATGGRYGYTF. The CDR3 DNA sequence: TGTGCCACCAGTGATGCGACAGGGGGCAGGTATGGCTACACCTTC.

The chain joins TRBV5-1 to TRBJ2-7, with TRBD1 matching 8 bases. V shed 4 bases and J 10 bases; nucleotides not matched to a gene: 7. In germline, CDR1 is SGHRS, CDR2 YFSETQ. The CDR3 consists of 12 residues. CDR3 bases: TGCGCCAGCAGCACAGGACAGGGCAATCAGTACTTC. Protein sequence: CASSTGQGNQYF.

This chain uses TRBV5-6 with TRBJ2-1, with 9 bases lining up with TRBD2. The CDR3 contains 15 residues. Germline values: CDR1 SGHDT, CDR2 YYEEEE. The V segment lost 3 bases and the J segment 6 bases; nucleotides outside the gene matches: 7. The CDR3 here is CASSWGLAGSNEQFF. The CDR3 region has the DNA TGTGCCAGCAGCTGGGGGCTAGCGGGAAGCAATGAGCAGTTCTTC.

CDR3 in DNA: TGTGCCAGCAGGGTCACGGGGGGCCTAATCTCTGGGGCCAACGTCCTGACTTTC. Amino acids: CASRVTGGLISGANVLTF. The V call is TRBV13, the J call TRBJ2-6; possible D gene TRBD2, 7 bases. This CDR3 contains 18 residues. The ends were cut back, 6 bases at V and 0 bases at J, with 18 bases in the middle. CDR1 PRHDT and CDR2 FYEKMQ come from the germline V gene (reference sequence).

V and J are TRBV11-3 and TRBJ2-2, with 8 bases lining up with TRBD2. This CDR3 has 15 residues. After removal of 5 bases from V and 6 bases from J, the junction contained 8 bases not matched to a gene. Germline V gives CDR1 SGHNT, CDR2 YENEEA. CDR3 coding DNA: TGTGCCAGCAGCAGAGCCGGGACTAGAGCCGGGGAGCTGTTTTTT. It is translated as CASSRAGTRAGELFF.

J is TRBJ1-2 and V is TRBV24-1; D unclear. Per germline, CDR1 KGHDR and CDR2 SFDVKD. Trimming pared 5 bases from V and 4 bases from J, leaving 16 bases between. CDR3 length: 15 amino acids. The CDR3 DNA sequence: TGTGCCACCAGTGGGCCCCAGCAGACTACCTATGGCTACACCTTC. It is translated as CATSGPQQTTYGYTF.

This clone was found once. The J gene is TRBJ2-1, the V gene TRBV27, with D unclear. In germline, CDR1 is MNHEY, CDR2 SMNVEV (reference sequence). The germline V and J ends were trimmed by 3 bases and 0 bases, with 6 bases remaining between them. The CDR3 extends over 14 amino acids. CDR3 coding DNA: TGTGCCAGCAGTTTTATAAGCTCCTACAATGAGCAGTTCTTC. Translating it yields CASSFISSYNEQFF.

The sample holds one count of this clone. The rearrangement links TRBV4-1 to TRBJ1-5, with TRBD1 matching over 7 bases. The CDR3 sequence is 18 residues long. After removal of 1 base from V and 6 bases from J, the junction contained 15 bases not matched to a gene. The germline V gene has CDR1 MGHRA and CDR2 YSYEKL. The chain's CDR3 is CASSQGMLRQGVGQPQHF. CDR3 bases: TGCGCCAGCAGCCAAGGGATGTTGAGGCAGGGGGTTGGTCAGCCCCAGCATTTT.

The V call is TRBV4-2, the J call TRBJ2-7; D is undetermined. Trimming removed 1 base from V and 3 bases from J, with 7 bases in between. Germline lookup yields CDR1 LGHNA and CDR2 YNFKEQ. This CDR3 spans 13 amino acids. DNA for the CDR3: TGTGCCAGCAGCCAAGCGGGCCACTACGAGCAGTACTTC. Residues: CASSQAGHYEQYF.

The CDR3 sequence is CASSGGKATEAFF. CDR3 DNA sequence: TGTGCCAGCAGTGGGGGTAAGGCCACTGAAGCTTTCTTT. The chain employs TRBV2 and TRBJ1-1; the D is unclear. The CDR3 is made up of 13 amino acids. V shed 4 bases and J shed 4 bases, with 10 bases lying between them. Germline V CDR1 and CDR2: SNHLY, FYNNEI.

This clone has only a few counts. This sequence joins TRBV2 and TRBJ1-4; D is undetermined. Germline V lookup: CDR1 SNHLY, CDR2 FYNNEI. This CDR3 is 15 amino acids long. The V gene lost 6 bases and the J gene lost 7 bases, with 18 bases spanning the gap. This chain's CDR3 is CASSYRSGGGEKLFF. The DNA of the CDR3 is TGTGCCAGCAGCTACCGGAGCGGCGGCGGTGAAAAACTGTTTTTT.

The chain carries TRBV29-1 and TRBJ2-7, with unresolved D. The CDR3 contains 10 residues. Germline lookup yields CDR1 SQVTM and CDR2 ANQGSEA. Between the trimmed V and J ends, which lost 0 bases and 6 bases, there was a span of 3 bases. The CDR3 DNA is TGCAGCGTTGAAGAAGGCGAGCAGTACTTC. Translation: CSVEEGEQYF.

In DNA form, the CDR3 reads TGTGCCACACAAACCAGACTTTCGGGAAACACCATATATTTT. Its protein is CATQTRLSGNTIYF. This chain joins TRBV19 and TRBJ1-3; D call uncertain. The germline V and J ends were trimmed by 10 bases and 4 bases, with 17 bases remaining between them. In germline, CDR1 is LNHDA, CDR2 SQIVND (reference sequence). This CDR3 spans 14 amino acids. Combining the CDR3 with reference TRBV19 and TRBJ1-3 gives the whole variable domain DGGITQSPKYLFRKEGQNVTLSCEQNLNHDAMYWYRQDPGQGLRLIYYSQIVNDFQKGDIAEGYSVSREKKESFPLTVTSAQKNPTAFYLCATQTRLSGNTIYFGEGSWLTVV.